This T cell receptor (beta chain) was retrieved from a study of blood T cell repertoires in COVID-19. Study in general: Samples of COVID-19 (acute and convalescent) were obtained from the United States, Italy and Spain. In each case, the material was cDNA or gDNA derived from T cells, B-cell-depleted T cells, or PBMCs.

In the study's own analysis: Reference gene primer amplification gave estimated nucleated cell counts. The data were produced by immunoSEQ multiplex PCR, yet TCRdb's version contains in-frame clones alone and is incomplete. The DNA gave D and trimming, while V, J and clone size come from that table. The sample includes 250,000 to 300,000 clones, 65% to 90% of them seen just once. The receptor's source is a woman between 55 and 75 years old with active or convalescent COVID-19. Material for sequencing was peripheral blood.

CDR3 sequence: CASSVEGRVGYGYTF. The CDR3 DNA follows: TGTGCCAGCAGCGTAGAGGGCAGGGTGGGCTATGGCTACACCTTC. This chain joins TRBV9 and TRBJ1-2; perhaps TRBD1 as D (5 bases). The CDR3 is 15 amino acids. Germline assignment: CDR1 SGDLS and CDR2 YYNGEE. Between the trimmed V and J ends, which lost 0 bases and 4 bases, there was a span of 13 bases.